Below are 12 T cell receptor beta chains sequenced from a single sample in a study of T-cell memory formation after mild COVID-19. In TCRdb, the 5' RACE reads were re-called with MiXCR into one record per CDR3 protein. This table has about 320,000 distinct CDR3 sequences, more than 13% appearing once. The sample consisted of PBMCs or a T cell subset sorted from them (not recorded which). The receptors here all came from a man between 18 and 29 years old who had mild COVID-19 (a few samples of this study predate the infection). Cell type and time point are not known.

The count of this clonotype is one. This CDR3 is CASRRRYRKSNQPQHF. The CDR3 DNA reads as TGCGCCAGCAGACGCAGATATCGGAAGAGCAATCAGCCCCAGCATTTT. The V and J genes are TRBV4-3 and TRBJ1-5; D ambiguous. Germline V gene sequence: CDR1 LGHNA, CDR2 YSLEER. V lost 6 bases and J 1 base, leaving 16 bases between the germline ends. The CDR3 consists of 16 residues.

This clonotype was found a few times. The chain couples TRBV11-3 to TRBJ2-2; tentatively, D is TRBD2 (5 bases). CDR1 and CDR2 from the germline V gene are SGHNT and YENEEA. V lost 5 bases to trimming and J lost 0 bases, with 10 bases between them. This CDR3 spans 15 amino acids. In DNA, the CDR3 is TGTGCCAGCAGCGCCGGGATACCGAACACCGGGGAGCTGTTTTTT. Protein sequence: CASSAGIPNTGELFF.

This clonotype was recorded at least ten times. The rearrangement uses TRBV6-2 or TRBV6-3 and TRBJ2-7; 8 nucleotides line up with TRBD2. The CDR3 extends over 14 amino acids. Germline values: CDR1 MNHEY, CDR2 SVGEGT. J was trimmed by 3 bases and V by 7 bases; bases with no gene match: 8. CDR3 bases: TGTGCCAGCACCCACCCCGGGGGGGACTACGAGCAGTACTTC. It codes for CASTHPGGDYEQYF.

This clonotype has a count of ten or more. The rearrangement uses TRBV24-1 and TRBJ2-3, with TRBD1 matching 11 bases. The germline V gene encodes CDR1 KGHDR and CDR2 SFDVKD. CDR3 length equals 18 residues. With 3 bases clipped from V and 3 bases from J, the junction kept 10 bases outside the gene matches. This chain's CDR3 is CATSDRRARDRGTDTQYF. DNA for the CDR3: TGTGCCACCAGTGATCGCCGGGCTCGGGACAGGGGGACAGATACGCAGTATTTT.

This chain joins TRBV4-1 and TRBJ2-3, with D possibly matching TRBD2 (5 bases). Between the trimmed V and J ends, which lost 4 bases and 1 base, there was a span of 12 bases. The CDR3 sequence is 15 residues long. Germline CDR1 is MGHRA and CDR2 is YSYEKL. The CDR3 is CASSRLGEGTDTQYF. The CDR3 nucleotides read TGCGCCAGCAGCCGATTGGGAGAGGGCACAGATACGCAGTATTTT.

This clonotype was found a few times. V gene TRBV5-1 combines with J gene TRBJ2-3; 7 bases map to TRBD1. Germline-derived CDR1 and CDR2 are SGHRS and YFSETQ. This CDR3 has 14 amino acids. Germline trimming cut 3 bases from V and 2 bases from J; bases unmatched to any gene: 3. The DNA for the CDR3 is TGCGCCAGCAGCTGGGGGACAGTCACAGATACGCAGTATTTT. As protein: CASSWGTVTDTQYF. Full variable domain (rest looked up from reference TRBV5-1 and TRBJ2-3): KAGVTQTPRYLIKTRGQQVTLSCSPISGHRSVSWYQQTPGQGLQFLFEYFSETQRNKGNFPGRFSGRQFSNSRSEMNVSTLELGDSALYLCASSWGTVTDTQYFGPGTRLTVL.

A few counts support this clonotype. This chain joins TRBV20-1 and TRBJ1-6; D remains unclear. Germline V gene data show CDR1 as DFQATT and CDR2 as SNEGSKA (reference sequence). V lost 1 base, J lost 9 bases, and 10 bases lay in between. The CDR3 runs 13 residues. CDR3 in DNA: TGCAGTGCTAGAGGAGGGCGGGGTTCACCCCTCCACTTT. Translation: CSARGGRGSPLHF.

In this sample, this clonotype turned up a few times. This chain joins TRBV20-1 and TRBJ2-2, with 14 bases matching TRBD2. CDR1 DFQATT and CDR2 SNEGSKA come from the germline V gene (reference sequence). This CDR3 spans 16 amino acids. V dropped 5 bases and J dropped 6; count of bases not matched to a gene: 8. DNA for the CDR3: TGCAGTGCTGGGAGACTAGCGGGGGGGTTTTCCGGGGAGCTGTTTTTT. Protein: CSAGRLAGGFSGELFF.

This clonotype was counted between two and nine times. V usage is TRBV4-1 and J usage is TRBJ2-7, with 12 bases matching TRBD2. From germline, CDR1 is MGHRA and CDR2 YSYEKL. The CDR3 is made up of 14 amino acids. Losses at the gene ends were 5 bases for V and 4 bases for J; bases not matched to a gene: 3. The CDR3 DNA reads TGCGCCAGCAGCGTAACTAGCGGGGGGTACGAGCAGTACGTC. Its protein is CASSVTSGGYEQYV.

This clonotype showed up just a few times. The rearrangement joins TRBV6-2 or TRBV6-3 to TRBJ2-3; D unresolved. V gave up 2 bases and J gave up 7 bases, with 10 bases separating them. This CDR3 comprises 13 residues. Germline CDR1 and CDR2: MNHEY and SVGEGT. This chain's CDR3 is CASSYEGKYTQYF. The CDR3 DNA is TGTGCCAGCAGTTACGAAGGGAAATATACGCAGTATTTT.

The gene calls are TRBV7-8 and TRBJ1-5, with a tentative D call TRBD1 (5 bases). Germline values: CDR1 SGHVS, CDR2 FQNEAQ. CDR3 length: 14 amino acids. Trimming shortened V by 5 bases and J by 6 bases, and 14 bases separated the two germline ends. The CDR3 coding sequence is TGTGCCAGCAGCCCAACGGGGCGCGCTCAGCCCCAGCATTTT. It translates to CASSPTGRAQPQHF. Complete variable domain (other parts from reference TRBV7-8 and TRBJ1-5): GAGVSQSPRYKVAKRGQDVALRCDPISGHVSLFWYQQALGQGPEFLTYFQNEAQLDKSGLPSDRFFAERPEGSVSTLKIQRTQQEDSAVYLCASSPTGRAQPQHFGDGTRLSIL.

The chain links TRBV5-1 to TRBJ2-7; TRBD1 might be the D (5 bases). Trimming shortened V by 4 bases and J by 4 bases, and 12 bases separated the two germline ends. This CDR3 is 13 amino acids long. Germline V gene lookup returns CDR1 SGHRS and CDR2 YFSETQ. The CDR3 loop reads CASSDPTVYEQYV. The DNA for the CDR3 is TGCGCCAGCAGCGACCCGACAGTATACGAGCAGTACGTC.